One sample yielded the 16 T cell receptor beta chains listed below, sequenced in a study of T-cell memory formation after mild COVID-19. A single record per CDR3 protein comes from TCRdb applying MiXCR to the 5' RACE reads. The sample holds around 260,000 distinct CDR3 sequences, roughly 15% seen once. Sequenced material: PBMCs or a T cell subset sorted from them (not recorded which). Source of these receptors: a young man who had mild COVID-19 (a few samples of this study predate the infection). Cell type and time point are not known.

This clonotype has more than one count but fewer than ten. The V gene is TRBV7-2, the J gene TRBJ2-3, with a possible D match to TRBD2 (7 bases). V was clipped by 0 bases and J by 0 bases, with 10 bases between them. Germline V gene data show CDR1 as SGHTA and CDR2 as FQGNSA. CDR3 size: 16 residues. CDR3 sequence (DNA): TGTGCCAGCAGCTTAGCGGGGGGGCCTAGCACAGATACGCAGTATTTT. This sequence encodes CASSLAGGPSTDTQYF. Variable domain in full (rest from reference TRBV7-2 and TRBJ2-3): GAGVSQSPSNKVTEKGKDVELRCDPISGHTALYWYRQSLGQGLEFLIYFQGNSAPDKSGLPSDRFSAERTGGSVSTLTIQRTQQEDSAVYLCASSLAGGPSTDTQYFGPGTRLTVL.

The chain uses TRBV4-1 and TRBJ1-3, with D unclear. The CDR3 runs 15 residues. V lost 1 base, J lost 0 bases, and 7 bases lay in between. The V gene's germline CDR1 is MGHRA and CDR2 YSYEKL. The CDR3 spells CASSQAGSSGNTIYF. The CDR3 region has the DNA TGCGCCAGCAGCCAAGCCGGAAGCTCTGGAAACACCATATATTTT.

The chain links TRBV24-1 to TRBJ2-3, with D possibly matching TRBD1 (5 bases). Germline lookup yields CDR1 KGHDR and CDR2 SFDVKD. V was pared by 0 bases and J by 4 bases, with 13 bases between. The CDR3 runs 16 residues. CDR3 sequence reads: CATSDLGSEGADTQYF. CDR3 DNA sequence: TGTGCCACCAGTGATTTGGGGTCCGAAGGGGCAGATACGCAGTATTTT.

V gene TRBV3-1 combines with J gene TRBJ2-7; 8 bases fit TRBD2. V dropped 1 base and J dropped 6; count of bases not matched to a gene: 11. Germline CDR1 is LGHDT and CDR2 is YNNKEL (reference sequence). The CDR3 consists of 16 residues. CDR3 nucleotide sequence: TGTGCCAGCAGCCAAGGGATAGCGGGCCTAGCGGGCGAGCAGTACTTC. Translating it yields CASSQGIAGLAGEQYF.

This rearrangement joins TRBV6-5 to TRBJ1-1; no clear D gene. CDR1 and CDR2 (germline): MNHEY, SVGAGI. CDR3 size: 14 residues. V lost 6 bases to trimming and J lost 1 base, with 12 bases between them. The CDR3 reads CASSPGLRNTEAFF. The CDR3 DNA sequence: TGTGCCAGCAGCCCTGGACTGAGGAACACTGAAGCTTTCTTT.

This rearrangement joins TRBV9 to TRBJ1-2, with TRBD1 matching over 10 bases. The CDR3 is 14 residues long. After removal of 5 bases from V and 10 bases from J, the junction contained 11 bases not matched to a gene. From germline, CDR1 is SGDLS and CDR2 YYNGEE. The CDR3 protein is CASRMGTGTGDYTF. CDR3 nucleotides: TGTGCCAGCAGGATGGGAACCGGGACAGGGGACTACACCTTC.

The chain combines TRBV6-2 or TRBV6-3 with TRBJ1-6; no definite D call. In germline, CDR1 is MNHEY, CDR2 SVGEGT. V lost 7 bases and J 10 bases, leaving 14 bases between the germline ends. The CDR3 loop spans 13 amino acids. CDR3 amino acids: CASNPTTSSPLHF. DNA of the CDR3: TGTGCCAGCAACCCGACGACATCCTCACCCCTCCACTTT.

The chain employs TRBV25-1 and TRBJ2-7; weak D call: TRBD1 (6 bases). Germline lookup yields CDR1 MGHDK and CDR2 SYGVNS. The CDR3 consists of 13 residues. The V and J ends lost 3 bases and 6 bases respectively, with 12 bases between them. The CDR3 loop reads CASSDTGFREQYV. The CDR3 bases are TGTGCCAGCAGTGATACAGGGTTTCGCGAGCAGTACGTC.

This clonotype was picked up a small number of times. The chain employs TRBV12-3 or TRBV12-4 and TRBJ2-7; possibly TRBD2 for D (6 bases). The CDR3 has 17 amino acids. Trimming pared 1 base from V and 2 bases from J, leaving 18 bases between. CDR3 sequence reads: CASSLGWGDVGAYEQYF. The CDR3 nucleotides read TGTGCCAGCAGTTTAGGGTGGGGGGACGTAGGAGCCTACGAGCAGTACTTC.

Only a few counts were recorded for this clonotype. The J gene is TRBJ1-1, the V gene TRBV7-6, with D unclear. The CDR3 extends over 13 amino acids. Trimming left V 1 base short and J 5 bases short, with 8 bases between. The germline V gene has CDR1 SGHVS and CDR2 FNYEAQ. The DNA for the CDR3 is TGTGCCAGCAGCTTAGAAAGCCGGACTGAAGCTTTCTTT. It encodes CASSLESRTEAFF.

This clonotype has just a few counts. The chain recombines TRBV6-5 with TRBJ2-2; 8 positions agree with TRBD2. Losses at the gene ends were 0 bases for V and 0 bases for J; bases not matched to a gene: 3. The CDR3 is made up of 17 amino acids. Germline lookup yields CDR1 MNHEY and CDR2 SVGAGI. The CDR3 region is CASSYSRLASNTGELFF. In nucleotides, the CDR3 is TGTGCCAGCAGTTACTCCCGACTAGCGTCGAACACCGGGGAGCTGTTTTTT.

Many counts were recorded for this clonotype. This chain links TRBV5-1 with TRBJ2-7; D not certain. The V gene lost 4 bases and the J gene lost 2 bases, with 16 bases spanning the gap. Germline V gives CDR1 SGHRS, CDR2 YFSETQ. CDR3 length: 15 residues. CDR3 loop: CASSLLPGETYEQYV. Here the CDR3 DNA reads TGCGCCAGCAGCCTTCTTCCAGGTGAGACCTACGAGCAGTACGTC.

J is TRBJ2-5 and V is TRBV28, with 9 bases matching TRBD1. Germline-derived CDR1 and CDR2 are MDHEN and SYDVKM. The CDR3 is 16 residues long. With 1 base clipped from V and 2 bases from J, the junction kept 5 bases outside the gene matches. The chain's CDR3 is CASSLSWGQGQETQYF. The DNA for the CDR3 is TGTGCCAGCAGTTTATCTTGGGGACAGGGTCAAGAGACCCAGTACTTC.

Only a few counts were recorded for this clonotype. The rearrangement links TRBV11-2 to TRBJ1-2; TRBD1 aligns across 7 bases. V lost 5 bases, J lost 7 bases, and 10 bases stayed unmatched. This CDR3 has 14 residues. CDR1 is SGHAT, CDR2 FQNNGV, per germline. The CDR3: CASSPAGGFFGYTF. CDR3 coding DNA: TGTGCCAGCAGCCCGGCAGGGGGGTTTTTTGGCTACACCTTC.

This clonotype was seen more than once but under ten times. The chain couples TRBV6-5 to TRBJ2-3; 11 nucleotides match TRBD2. Germline CDR1 MNHEY, CDR2 SVGAGI. With 7 bases clipped from V and 7 bases from J, the junction kept 7 bases outside the gene matches. This CDR3 contains 14 residues. CDR3 sequence (DNA): TGTGCCAGCACCAAACTAGCGGGGGAGAATACGCAGTATTTT. This gives the protein CASTKLAGENTQYF.

This clonotype occurred a few times. The rearrangement uses TRBV24-1 and TRBJ1-4, with 9 bases that match TRBD1. Germline V CDR1 and CDR2: KGHDR, SFDVKD. J lost 4 bases, V lost 5 bases, and 4 bases had no gene match. The CDR3 has 15 residues. The CDR3 bases are TGTGCCACCAGTGCTCCGGGACAGGGTAATGAAAAACTGTTTTTT. Residues: CATSAPGQGNEKLFF.